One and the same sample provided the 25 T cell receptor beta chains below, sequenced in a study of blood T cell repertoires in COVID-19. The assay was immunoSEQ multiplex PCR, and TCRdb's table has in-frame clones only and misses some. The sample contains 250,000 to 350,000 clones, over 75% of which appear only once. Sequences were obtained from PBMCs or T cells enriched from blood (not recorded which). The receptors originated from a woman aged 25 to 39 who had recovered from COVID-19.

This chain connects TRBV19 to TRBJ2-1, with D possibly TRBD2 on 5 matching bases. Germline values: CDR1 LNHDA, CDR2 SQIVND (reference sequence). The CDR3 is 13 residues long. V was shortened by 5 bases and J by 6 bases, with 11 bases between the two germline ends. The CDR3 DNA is TGTGCCAGTAGTGACTACGAGGCCAATGAGCAGTTCTTC. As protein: CASSDYEANEQFF.

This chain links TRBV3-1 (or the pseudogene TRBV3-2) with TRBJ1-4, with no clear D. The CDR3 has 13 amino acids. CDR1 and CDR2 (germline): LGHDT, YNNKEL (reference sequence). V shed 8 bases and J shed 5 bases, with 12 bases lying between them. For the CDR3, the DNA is TGTGCCAGCGCCGTGGGAGGGAATGAAAAACTGTTTTTT. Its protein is CASAVGGNEKLFF.

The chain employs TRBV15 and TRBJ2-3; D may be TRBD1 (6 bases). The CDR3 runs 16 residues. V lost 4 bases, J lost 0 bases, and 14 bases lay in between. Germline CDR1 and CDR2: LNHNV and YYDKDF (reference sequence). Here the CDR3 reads CATSTGESASTDTQYF. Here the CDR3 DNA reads TGTGCCACCAGCACAGGGGAAAGCGCTAGCACAGATACGCAGTATTTT.

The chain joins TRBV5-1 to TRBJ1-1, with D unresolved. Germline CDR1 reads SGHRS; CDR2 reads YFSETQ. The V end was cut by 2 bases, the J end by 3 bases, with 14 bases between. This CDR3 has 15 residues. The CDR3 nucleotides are TGCGCCAGCAGCTTAGGCGGAAGCCTACACACTGAAGCTTTCTTT. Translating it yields CASSLGGSLHTEAFF.

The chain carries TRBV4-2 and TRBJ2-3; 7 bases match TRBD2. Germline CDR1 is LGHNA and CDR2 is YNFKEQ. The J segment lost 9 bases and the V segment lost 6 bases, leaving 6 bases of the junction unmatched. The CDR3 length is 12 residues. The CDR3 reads CASRGRGLTQYF. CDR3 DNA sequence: TGTGCCAGCAGGGGGCGGGGGTTAACGCAGTATTTT.

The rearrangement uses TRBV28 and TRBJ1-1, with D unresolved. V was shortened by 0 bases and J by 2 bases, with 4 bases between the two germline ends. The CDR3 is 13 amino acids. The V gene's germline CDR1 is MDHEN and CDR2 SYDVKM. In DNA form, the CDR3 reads TGTGCCAGCAGTTTATGGAGAAACACTGAAGCTTTCTTT. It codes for CASSLWRNTEAFF.

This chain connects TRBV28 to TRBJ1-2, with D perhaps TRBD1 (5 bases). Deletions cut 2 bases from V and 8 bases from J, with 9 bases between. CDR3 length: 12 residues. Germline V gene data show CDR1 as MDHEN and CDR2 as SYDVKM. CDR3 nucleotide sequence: TGTGCCAGCAGTTTACCAGGGAAGGGCTACACCTTC. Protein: CASSLPGKGYTF.

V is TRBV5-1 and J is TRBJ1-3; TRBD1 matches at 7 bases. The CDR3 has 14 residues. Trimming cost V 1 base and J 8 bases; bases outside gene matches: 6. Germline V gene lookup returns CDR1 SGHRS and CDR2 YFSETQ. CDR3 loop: CASSLLGGEDTIYF. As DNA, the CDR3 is TGCGCCAGCAGCTTGCTAGGGGGCGAGGACACCATATATTTT.

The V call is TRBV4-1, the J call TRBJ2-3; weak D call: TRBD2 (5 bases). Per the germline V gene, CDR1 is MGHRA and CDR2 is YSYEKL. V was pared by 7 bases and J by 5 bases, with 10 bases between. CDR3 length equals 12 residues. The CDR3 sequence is CASNSEGDTQYF. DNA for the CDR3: TGCGCCAGCAACTCAGAGGGAGATACGCAGTATTTT.

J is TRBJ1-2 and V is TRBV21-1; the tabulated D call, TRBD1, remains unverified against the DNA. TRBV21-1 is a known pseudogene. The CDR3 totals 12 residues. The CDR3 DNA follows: TGTGCCAGCACTGACAGGGGCTATGGCTACACCTTC. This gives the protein CASTDRGYGYTF.

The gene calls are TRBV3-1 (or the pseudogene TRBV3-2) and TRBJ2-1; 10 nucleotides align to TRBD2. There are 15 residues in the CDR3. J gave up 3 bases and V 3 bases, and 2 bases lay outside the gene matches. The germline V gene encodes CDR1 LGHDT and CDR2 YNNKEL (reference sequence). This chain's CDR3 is CASSQIAGGYNEQFF. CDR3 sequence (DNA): TGTGCCAGCAGCCAGATAGCGGGAGGCTACAATGAGCAGTTCTTC.

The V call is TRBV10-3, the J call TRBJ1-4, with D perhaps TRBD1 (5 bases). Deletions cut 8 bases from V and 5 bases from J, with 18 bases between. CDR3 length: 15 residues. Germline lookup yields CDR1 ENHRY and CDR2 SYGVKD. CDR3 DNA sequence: TGTGCCATCGGGCCCGGGGGGACGGGGAATGAAAAACTGTTTTTT. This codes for CAIGPGGTGNEKLFF.

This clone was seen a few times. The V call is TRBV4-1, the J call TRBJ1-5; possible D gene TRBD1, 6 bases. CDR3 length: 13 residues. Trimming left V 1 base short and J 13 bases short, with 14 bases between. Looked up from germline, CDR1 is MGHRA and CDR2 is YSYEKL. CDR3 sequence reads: CASSQAGGGQQHF. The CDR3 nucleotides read TGCGCCAGCAGCCAAGCGGGGGGCGGGCAACAGCATTTT.

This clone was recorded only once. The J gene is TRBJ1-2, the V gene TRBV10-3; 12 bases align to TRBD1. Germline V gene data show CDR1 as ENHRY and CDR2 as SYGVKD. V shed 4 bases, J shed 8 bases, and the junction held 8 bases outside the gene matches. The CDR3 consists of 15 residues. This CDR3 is CAISVPGTGGAGYTF. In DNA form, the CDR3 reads TGTGCCATCAGTGTTCCCGGGACAGGGGGCGCGGGCTACACCTTC.

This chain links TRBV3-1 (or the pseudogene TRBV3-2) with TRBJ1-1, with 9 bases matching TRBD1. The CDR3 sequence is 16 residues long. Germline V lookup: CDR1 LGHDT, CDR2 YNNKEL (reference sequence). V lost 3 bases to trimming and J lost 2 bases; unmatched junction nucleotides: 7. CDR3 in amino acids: CASSQASTGGNTEAFF. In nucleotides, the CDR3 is TGTGCCAGCAGCCAGGCTTCCACAGGGGGCAACACTGAAGCTTTCTTT.

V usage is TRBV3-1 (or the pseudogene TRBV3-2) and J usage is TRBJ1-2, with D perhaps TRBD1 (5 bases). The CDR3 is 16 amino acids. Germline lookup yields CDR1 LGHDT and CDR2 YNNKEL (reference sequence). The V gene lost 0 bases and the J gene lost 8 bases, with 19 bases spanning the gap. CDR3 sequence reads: CASSQEALGLAGGYTF. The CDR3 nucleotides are TGTGCCAGCAGCCAAGAAGCTCTGGGACTGGCGGGAGGCTACACCTTC.

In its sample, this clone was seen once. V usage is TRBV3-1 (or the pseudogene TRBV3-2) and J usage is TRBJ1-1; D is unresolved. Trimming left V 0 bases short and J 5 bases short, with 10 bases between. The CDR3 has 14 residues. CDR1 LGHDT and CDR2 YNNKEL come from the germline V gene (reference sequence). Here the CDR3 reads CASSQEGGRTEAFF. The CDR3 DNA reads TGTGCCAGCAGCCAAGAAGGTGGGCGAACTGAAGCTTTCTTT.

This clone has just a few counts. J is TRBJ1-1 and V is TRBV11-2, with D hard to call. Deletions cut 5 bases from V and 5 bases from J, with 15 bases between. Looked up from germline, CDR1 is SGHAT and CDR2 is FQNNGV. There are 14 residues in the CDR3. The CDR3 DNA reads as TGTGCCAGCAGCCGAGATGTGGTCGGGACTGAAGCTTTCTTT. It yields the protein CASSRDVVGTEAFF.

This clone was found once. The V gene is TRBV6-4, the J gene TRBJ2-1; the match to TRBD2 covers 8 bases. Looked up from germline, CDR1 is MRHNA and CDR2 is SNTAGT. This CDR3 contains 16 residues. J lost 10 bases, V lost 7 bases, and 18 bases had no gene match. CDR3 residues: CASTPGREVPLGEQFF. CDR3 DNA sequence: TGTGCCAGCACCCCAGGGCGGGAGGTTCCCCTCGGCGAGCAGTTCTTC.

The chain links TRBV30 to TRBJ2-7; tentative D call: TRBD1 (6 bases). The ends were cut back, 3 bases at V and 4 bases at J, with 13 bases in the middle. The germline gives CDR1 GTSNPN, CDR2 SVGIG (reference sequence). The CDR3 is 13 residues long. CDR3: CAWRTGHFYEQYF. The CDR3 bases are TGTGCCTGGAGGACGGGACATTTTTACGAGCAGTACTTC.

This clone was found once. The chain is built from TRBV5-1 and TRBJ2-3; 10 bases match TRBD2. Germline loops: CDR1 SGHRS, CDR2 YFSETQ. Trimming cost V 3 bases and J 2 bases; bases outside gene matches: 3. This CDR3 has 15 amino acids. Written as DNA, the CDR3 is TGCGCCAGCAGCTGGAGCGGGAGGGCCACAGATACGCAGTATTTT. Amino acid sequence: CASSWSGRATDTQYF.

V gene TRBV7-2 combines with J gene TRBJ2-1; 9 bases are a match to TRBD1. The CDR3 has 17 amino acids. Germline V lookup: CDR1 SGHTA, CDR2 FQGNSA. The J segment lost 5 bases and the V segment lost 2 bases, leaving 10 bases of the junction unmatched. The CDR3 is CASSLYPLGQGNNEQFF. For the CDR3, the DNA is TGTGCCAGCAGCTTATATCCCTTGGGACAGGGAAACAATGAGCAGTTCTTC.

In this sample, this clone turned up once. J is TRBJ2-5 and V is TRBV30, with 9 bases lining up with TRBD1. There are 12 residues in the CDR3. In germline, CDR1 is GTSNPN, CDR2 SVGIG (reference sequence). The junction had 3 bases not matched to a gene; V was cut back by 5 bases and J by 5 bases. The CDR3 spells CAWGTGRETQYF. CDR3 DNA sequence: TGTGCCTGGGGGACAGGGAGGGAGACCCAGTACTTC.

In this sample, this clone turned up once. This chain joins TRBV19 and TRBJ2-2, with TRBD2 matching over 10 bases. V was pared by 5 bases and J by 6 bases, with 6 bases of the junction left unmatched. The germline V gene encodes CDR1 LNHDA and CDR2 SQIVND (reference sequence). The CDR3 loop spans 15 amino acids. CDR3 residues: CASSPVLAGAGELFF. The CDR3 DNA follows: TGTGCCAGTAGTCCGGTCCTAGCGGGAGCCGGGGAGCTGTTTTTT.

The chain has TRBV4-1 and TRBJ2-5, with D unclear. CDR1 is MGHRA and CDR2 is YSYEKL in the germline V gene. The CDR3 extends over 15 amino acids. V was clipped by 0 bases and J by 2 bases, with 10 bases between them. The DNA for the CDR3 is TGCGCCAGCAGCCAAGATCTGACACGTCAAGAGACCCAGTACTTC. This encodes CASSQDLTRQETQYF.